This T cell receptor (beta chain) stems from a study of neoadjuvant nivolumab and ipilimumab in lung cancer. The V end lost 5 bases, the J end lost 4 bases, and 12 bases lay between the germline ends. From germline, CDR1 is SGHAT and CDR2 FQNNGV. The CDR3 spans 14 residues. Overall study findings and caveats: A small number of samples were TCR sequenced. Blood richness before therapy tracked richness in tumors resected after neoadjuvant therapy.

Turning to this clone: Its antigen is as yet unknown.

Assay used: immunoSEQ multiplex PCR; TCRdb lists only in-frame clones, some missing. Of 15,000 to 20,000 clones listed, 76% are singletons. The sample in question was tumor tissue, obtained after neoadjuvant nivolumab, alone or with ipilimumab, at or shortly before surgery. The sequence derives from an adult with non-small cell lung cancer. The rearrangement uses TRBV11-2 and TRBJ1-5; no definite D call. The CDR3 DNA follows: TGTGCCAGCAGCCAGAACCGAGGGAATCAGCCCCAGCATTTT. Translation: CASSQNRGNQPQHF.